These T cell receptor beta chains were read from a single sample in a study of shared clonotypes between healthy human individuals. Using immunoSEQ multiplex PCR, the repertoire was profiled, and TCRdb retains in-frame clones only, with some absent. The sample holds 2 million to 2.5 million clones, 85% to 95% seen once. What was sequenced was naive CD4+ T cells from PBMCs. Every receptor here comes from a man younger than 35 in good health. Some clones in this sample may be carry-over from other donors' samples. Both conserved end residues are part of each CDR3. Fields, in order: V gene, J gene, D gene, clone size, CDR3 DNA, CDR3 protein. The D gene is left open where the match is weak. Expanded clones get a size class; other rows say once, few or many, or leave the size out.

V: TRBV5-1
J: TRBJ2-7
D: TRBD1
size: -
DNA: TGCGCCAGCAGCCCCCAAGGACAGGGGGCGTACGAGCAGTACTTC
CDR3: CASSPQGQGAYEQYF

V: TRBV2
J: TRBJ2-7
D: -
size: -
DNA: TGTGCCAGCACCCGGGGCTGGGTGAACGAGCAGTACTTC
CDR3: CASTRGWVNEQYF

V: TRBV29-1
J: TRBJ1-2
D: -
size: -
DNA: TGCAGCGTTGAACAGAAGTACACCGACTATGGCTACACCTTC
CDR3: CSVEQKYTDYGYTF

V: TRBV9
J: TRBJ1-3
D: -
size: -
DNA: TGTGCCAGCAGCGTAGCTGGGATCTCTGGAAACACCATATATTTT
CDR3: CASSVAGISGNTIYF

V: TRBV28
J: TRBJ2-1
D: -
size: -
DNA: TGTGCCAGCAGCCGGCGTCGTCGGGCTTATAATGAGCAGTTCTTC
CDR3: CASSRRRRAYNEQFF

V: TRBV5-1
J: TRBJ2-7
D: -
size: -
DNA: TGCGCCAGCAGCTTGATTTCGGGACGGAGCTCCTACGAGCAGTACTTC
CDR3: CASSLISGRSSYEQYF

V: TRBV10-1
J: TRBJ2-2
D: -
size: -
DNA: TGCGCCAGCAGTGAGTCCATGGGGGTACCCGGGGAGCTGTTTTTT
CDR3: CASSESMGVPGELFF

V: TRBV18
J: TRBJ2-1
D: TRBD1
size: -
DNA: TGTGCCAGCTCACCACGAGACGGGACAGGGGACCTGTTCTTC
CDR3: CASSPRDGTGDLFF

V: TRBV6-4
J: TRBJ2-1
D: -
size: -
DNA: TGTGCCAGCAGTGACTCGAGGGGATTAGGGTCGGTCAATGAGCAGTTCTTC
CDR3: CASSDSRGLGSVNEQFF

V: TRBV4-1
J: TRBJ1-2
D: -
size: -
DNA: TGCGCCAGCAGCCAAGAACGGGGAGCTAACTATGGCTACACCTTC
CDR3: CASSQERGANYGYTF

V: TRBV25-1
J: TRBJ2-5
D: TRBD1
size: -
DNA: TGTGCCAGCAGAGGACAGGGGATTGAGACCCAGTACTTC
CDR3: CASRGQGIETQYF

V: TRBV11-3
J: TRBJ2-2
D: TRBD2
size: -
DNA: TGTGCCAGCAGCCTGGGACTAGCGGGAATGAACACCGGGGAGCTGTTTTTT
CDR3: CASSLGLAGMNTGELFF

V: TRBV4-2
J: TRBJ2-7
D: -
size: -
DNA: TGTGCCAGCAGCCAATGGGCTAGGGAAGCCTACGAGCAGTACTTC
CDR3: CASSQWAREAYEQYF

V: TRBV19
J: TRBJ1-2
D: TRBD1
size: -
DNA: TGTGCCAGTAGTATAGGGACAGGGGGCGGCTATGGCTACACCTTC
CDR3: CASSIGTGGGYGYTF

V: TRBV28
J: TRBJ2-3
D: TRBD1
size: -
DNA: TGTGCCAGCAGTTTATGGAAACAGGGGACAGATACGCAGTATTTT
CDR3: CASSLWKQGTDTQYF

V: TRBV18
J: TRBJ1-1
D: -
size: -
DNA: TGTGCCAGCTCACCACCAACCGGGGCCACTGAAGCTTTCTTT
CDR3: CASSPPTGATEAFF

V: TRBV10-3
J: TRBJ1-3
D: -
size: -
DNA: TGTGCCATCAGTGCAGAGTCTTCGGGAAACACCATATATTTT
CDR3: CAISAESSGNTIYF

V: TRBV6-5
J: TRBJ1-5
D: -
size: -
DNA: TGTGCCAGCGGGCTTTCACAGTTCAATCAGCCCCAGCATTTT
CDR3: CASGLSQFNQPQHF

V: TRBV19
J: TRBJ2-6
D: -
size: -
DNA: TGTGCCAGTAGTATCTGGGTGGGTCGTGGGGCCAACGTCCTGACTTTC
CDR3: CASSIWVGRGANVLTF

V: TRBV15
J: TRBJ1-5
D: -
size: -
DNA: TGTGCCACCAGCAGAGCGTCTCAGCCCCAGCATTTT
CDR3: CATSRASQPQHF

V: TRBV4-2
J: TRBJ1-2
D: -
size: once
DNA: TGTGCCAGCAGCCAGACCAGGATAGCTAACTATGGCTACACCTTC
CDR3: CASSQTRIANYGYTF

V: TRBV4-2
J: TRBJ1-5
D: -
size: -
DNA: TGTGCCAGCAGCCAAGGTTATGATAGCAATCAGCCCCAGCATTTT
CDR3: CASSQGYDSNQPQHF

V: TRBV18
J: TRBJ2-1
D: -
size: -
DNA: TGTGCCAGCTCACCTGTCGAATACAATGAGCAGTTCTTC
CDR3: CASSPVEYNEQFF

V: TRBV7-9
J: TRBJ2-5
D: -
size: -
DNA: TGTGCCAGCAGCTTAGCGGGGGTCCCAGAGACCCAGTACTTC
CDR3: CASSLAGVPETQYF

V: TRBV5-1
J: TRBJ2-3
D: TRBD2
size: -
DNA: TGCGCCAGCAGATACGGTAGCGGGAGGGCCGGTACAGATACGCAGTATTTT
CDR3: CASRYGSGRAGTDTQYF

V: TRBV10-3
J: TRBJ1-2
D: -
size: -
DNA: TGTGCCATCAGTGGGCCACCCGGGACGGAGTATGGCTACACCTTC
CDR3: CAISGPPGTEYGYTF

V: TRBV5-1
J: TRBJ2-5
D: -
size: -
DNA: TGCGCCAGCAGCTTGTGGGGGGAGAGGGTCCGAGAGACCCAGTACTTC
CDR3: CASSLWGERVRETQYF

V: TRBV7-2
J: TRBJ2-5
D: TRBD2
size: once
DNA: TGTGCCAGCAGCTGGGGGACTAGCGGGAGTTTCGGCGAGACCCAGTACTTC
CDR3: CASSWGTSGSFGETQYF

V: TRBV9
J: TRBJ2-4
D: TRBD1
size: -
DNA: TGTGCCAGCAGCGTACTATACCCAGAGGGGGCGATGGAGCAACTAGCCAAAAACATTCAGTACTTC
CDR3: CASSVLYPEGAMEQLAKNIQYF

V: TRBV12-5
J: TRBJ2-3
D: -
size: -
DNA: TGTGCTAGTCGTGGGGGCACAGATACGCAGTATTTT
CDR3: CASRGGTDTQYF

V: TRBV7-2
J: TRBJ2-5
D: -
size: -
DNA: TGTGCCAGCAGCCTCGGGTGGCCCCAGTACTTC
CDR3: CASSLGWPQYF

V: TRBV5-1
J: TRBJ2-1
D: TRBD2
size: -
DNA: TGCGCCAGCAGCTTGGAGGGACTAGCGGGCAATGAGCAGTTCTTC
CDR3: CASSLEGLAGNEQFF

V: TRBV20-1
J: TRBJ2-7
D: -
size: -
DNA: TGCAGTGCTAGATTAAACTACGAGCAGTACTTC
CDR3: CSARLNYEQYF

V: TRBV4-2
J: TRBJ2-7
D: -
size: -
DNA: TGTGCCAGCAGCCAAGATGACGCCGGCTACGAGCAGTACTTC
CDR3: CASSQDDAGYEQYF

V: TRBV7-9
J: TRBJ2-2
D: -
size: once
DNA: TGTGCCAGCAGTACCGGACGAACACCCGCCGGGGAGCTGTTTTTT
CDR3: CASSTGRTPAGELFF

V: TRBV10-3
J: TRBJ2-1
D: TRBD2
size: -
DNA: TGTGCCATCAGTGCCCTAGCGGAAGGGCATGAGCAGTTCTTC
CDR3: CAISALAEGHEQFF

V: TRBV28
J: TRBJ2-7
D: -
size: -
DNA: TGTGCCAGCATAGGAGGGTACTACGAGCAGTACTTC
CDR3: CASIGGYYEQYF

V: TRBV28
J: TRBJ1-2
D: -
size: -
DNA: TGTGCCAGCAGTTTCGGACATCTAAACTATGGCTACACCTTC
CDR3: CASSFGHLNYGYTF

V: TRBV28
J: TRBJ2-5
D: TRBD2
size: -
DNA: TGTGCCAGCAGTTTAGGCACCTGGCGGGGGGAGCAGTACTTC
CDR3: CASSLGTWRGEQYF

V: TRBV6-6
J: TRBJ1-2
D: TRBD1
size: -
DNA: TGTGCCAGTAAACTGACAGGGAACGACTATGGCTACACCTTC
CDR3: CASKLTGNDYGYTF

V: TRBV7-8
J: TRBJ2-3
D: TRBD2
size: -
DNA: TGTGCCAGCAGCCCAAGGAGGACTAGCGGGTGGGATACGCAGTATTTT
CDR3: CASSPRRTSGWDTQYF

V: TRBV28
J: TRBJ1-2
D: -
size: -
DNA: TGTGCCAGCAGTCTTGACTATGGCTACACCTTC
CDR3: CASSLDYGYTF

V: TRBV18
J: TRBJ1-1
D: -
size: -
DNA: TGTGCCAGCTCACTATCCAAGGGGGAAACTGAAGCTTTCTTT
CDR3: CASSLSKGETEAFF

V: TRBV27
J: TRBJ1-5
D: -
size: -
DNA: TGTGCCAGCAGTTCCCGGGGGCACACGACGGGTCAGCCCCAGCATTTT
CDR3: CASSSRGHTTGQPQHF

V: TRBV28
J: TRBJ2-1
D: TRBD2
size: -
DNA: TGTGCCAGCAGTTTTGGGACTAGCAGATGGAGGGAAGGGAATGAGCAGTTCTTC
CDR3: CASSFGTSRWREGNEQFF

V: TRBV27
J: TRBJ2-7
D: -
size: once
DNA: TGTGCCAGCAGTTTACAAGGAAGTTCCTACGAGCAGTACTTC
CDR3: CASSLQGSSYEQYF

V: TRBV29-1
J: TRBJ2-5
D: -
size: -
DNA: TGCAGCGTTGAATGGAGAGGCCGGGCCCAAGAGACCCAGTACTTC
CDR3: CSVEWRGRAQETQYF

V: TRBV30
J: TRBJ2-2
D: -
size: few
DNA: TGTGCCTGGGGAAAACAGGGTTTCGCGAACACCGGGGAGCTGTTTTTT
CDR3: CAWGKQGFANTGELFF

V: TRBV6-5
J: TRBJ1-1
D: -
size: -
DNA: TGTGCCAGCTCCCCACCGGGGGGGGCGAACACTGAAGCTTTCTTT
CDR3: CASSPPGGANTEAFF

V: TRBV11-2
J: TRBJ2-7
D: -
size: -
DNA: TGTGCCAGCAGCTTGTACCCTAACGCCTACGAGCAGTACTTC
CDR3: CASSLYPNAYEQYF

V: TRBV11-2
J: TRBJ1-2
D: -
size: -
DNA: TGTGCCAGCAGCCGTCTAACTAACTATGGCTACACCTTC
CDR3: CASSRLTNYGYTF

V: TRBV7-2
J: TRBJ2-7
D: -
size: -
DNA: TGTGCCAGCAGCCCCGATCACTACGAGCAGTACTTC
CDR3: CASSPDHYEQYF

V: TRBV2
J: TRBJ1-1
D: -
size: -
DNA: TGTGCCAGCAGTGCTGCAGGGCGGAGGACTGAAGCTTTCTTT
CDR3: CASSAAGRRTEAFF

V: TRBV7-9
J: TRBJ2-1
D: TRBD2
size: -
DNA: TGTGCCAGCAGCTTAGAAGCGGGGGGTGTTGAGCAGTTCTTC
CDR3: CASSLEAGGVEQFF

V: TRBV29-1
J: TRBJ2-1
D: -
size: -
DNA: TGCAGCGTGCGGGCCTCCGGGGGCAATGAGCAGTTCTTC
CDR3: CSVRASGGNEQFF

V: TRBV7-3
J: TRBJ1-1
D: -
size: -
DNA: TGTGCCAGCAGCCGACAGCAGAACACTGAAGCTTTCTTT
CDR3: CASSRQQNTEAFF

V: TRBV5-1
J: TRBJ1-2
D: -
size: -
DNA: TGCGCCAGCAGCTTGGATCCCAGGCCGCGGGCCTATGGCTACACCTTC
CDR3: CASSLDPRPRAYGYTF